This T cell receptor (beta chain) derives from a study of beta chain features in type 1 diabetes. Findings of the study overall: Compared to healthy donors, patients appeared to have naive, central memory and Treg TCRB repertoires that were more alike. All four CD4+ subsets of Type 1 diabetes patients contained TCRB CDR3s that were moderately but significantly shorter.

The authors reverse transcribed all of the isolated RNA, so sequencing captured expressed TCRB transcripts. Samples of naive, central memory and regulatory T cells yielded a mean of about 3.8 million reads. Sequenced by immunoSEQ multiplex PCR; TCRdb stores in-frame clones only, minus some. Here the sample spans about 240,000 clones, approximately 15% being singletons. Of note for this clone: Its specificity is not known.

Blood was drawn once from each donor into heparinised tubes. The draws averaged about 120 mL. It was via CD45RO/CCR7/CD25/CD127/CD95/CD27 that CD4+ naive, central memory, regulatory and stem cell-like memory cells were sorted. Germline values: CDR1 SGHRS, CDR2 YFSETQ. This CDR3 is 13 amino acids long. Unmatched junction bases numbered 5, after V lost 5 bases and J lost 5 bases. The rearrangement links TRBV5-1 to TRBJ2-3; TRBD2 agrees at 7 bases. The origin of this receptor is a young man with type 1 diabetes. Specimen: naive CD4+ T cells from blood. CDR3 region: CASSAGGGDTQYF. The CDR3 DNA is TGCGCCAGCAGTGCCGGCGGGGGAGATACGCAGTATTTT.